This TCR beta chain came from a study of T cells after yellow fever vaccination. Points from the study as a whole: Weaker overall was a secondary response that nonetheless peaked faster, on day 5 versus 15. Abundant bulk-population clonotypes could contaminate the FACS-sorted repertoires.

TCRdb re-called the 5' RACE reads with MiXCR, one entry per CDR3 protein. The table includes around 500,000 distinct CDR3 sequences, 20% to 25% detected once. Trimming at V came to 5 bases and at J to 3 bases, leaving 8 bases not matched to a gene. Germline CDR1 SEHNR, CDR2 FQNEAQ (reference sequence). The CDR3 runs 16 residues. This clonotype was seen ten or more times. Its antigen is still unknown. Source: PBMCs, taken roughly 20 days after the first yellow fever vaccination. The receptor was isolated from a man aged 18 to 35 who received the YFV17D yellow fever vaccine. V and J are TRBV7-9 and TRBJ2-1; 9 positions agree with TRBD1. The CDR3 nucleotides read TGTGCCAGCAGCCAGCAGACAGGGGGGAACTACAATGAGCAGTTCTTC. Protein: CASSQQTGGNYNEQFF.